The clone carrying this T cell receptor beta chain showed up many times. V shed 5 bases, J shed 8 bases, and the junction held 18 bases outside the gene matches. Per germline, CDR1 DFQATT and CDR2 SNEGSKA (reference sequence). The CDR3 extends over 17 amino acids. TCRdb re-called the 5' RACE reads with MiXCR, one entry per CDR3 protein. The sample lists approximately 700,000 distinct CDR3 sequences, roughly 6% occurring once. These data belong to a study of identical twins. The receptor's source is a man aged 18 to 30 in good health. The sequenced sample was naive T cells sorted from blood. This chain links TRBV20-1 with TRBJ1-6, with TRBD1 matching over 7 bases. The CDR3 is CSAPTVRQGLFYSPLHF. CDR3 nucleotides: TGCAGTGCTCCGACCGTCAGACAGGGCCTATTTTATTCACCCCTCCACTTT.